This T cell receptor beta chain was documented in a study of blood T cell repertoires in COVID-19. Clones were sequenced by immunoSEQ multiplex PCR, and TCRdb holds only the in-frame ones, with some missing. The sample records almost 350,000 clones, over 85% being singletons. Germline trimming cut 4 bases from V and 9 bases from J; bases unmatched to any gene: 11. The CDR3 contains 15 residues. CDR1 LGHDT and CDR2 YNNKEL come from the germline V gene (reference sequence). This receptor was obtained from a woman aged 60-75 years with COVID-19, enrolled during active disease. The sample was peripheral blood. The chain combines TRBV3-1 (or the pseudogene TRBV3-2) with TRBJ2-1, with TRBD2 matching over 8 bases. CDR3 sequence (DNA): TGTGCCAGCAGCCTCCCCGGGACTAGGAAGGGTGAGCAGTTCTTC. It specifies CASSLPGTRKGEQFF.